This record concerns one TCR beta chain sequence. Its cognate antigen is unknown. This CDR3 contains 13 residues. In germline, CDR1 is MGHDK, CDR2 SYGVNS. The junction had 3 bases not matched to a gene; V was cut back by 6 bases and J by 5 bases. The data were produced by immunoSEQ multiplex PCR, yet TCRdb's version contains in-frame clones alone and is incomplete. Altogether 250,000 to 300,000 clones are present, more than 70% being singletons, with the ten largest covering about 3.6%. The sample's treatment: 19 received Ad26.COV2.S at low or high dose, single or two shots; 5 received placebo; per-sample allocation not given. Specimen acquisition occurred on day 63 following the initial vaccine or placebo injection. These data originate in a study of Ad26.COV2.S vaccination and SARS-CoV-2 variants. In the study overall: Ad26.COV2.S, an intramuscular injection, was given once or twice 56 days apart. Findings and limits, study-wide: Using TCR breadth and depth analyses may have led to underestimated total T cell responses.

The clonotype was recovered from a person aged 18 to 59 who received the Ad26.COV2.S COVID-19 vaccine or a placebo. Sample: peripheral blood, taken in a trial of Ad26.COV2.S vaccine versus placebo. The V gene is TRBV25-1, the J gene TRBJ2-3; 9 bases are shared with TRBD1. Here the CDR3 DNA reads TGTGCCAGCAGGGGACAGGGCGGAGATACGCAGTATTTT. Its translation: CASRGQGGDTQYF.